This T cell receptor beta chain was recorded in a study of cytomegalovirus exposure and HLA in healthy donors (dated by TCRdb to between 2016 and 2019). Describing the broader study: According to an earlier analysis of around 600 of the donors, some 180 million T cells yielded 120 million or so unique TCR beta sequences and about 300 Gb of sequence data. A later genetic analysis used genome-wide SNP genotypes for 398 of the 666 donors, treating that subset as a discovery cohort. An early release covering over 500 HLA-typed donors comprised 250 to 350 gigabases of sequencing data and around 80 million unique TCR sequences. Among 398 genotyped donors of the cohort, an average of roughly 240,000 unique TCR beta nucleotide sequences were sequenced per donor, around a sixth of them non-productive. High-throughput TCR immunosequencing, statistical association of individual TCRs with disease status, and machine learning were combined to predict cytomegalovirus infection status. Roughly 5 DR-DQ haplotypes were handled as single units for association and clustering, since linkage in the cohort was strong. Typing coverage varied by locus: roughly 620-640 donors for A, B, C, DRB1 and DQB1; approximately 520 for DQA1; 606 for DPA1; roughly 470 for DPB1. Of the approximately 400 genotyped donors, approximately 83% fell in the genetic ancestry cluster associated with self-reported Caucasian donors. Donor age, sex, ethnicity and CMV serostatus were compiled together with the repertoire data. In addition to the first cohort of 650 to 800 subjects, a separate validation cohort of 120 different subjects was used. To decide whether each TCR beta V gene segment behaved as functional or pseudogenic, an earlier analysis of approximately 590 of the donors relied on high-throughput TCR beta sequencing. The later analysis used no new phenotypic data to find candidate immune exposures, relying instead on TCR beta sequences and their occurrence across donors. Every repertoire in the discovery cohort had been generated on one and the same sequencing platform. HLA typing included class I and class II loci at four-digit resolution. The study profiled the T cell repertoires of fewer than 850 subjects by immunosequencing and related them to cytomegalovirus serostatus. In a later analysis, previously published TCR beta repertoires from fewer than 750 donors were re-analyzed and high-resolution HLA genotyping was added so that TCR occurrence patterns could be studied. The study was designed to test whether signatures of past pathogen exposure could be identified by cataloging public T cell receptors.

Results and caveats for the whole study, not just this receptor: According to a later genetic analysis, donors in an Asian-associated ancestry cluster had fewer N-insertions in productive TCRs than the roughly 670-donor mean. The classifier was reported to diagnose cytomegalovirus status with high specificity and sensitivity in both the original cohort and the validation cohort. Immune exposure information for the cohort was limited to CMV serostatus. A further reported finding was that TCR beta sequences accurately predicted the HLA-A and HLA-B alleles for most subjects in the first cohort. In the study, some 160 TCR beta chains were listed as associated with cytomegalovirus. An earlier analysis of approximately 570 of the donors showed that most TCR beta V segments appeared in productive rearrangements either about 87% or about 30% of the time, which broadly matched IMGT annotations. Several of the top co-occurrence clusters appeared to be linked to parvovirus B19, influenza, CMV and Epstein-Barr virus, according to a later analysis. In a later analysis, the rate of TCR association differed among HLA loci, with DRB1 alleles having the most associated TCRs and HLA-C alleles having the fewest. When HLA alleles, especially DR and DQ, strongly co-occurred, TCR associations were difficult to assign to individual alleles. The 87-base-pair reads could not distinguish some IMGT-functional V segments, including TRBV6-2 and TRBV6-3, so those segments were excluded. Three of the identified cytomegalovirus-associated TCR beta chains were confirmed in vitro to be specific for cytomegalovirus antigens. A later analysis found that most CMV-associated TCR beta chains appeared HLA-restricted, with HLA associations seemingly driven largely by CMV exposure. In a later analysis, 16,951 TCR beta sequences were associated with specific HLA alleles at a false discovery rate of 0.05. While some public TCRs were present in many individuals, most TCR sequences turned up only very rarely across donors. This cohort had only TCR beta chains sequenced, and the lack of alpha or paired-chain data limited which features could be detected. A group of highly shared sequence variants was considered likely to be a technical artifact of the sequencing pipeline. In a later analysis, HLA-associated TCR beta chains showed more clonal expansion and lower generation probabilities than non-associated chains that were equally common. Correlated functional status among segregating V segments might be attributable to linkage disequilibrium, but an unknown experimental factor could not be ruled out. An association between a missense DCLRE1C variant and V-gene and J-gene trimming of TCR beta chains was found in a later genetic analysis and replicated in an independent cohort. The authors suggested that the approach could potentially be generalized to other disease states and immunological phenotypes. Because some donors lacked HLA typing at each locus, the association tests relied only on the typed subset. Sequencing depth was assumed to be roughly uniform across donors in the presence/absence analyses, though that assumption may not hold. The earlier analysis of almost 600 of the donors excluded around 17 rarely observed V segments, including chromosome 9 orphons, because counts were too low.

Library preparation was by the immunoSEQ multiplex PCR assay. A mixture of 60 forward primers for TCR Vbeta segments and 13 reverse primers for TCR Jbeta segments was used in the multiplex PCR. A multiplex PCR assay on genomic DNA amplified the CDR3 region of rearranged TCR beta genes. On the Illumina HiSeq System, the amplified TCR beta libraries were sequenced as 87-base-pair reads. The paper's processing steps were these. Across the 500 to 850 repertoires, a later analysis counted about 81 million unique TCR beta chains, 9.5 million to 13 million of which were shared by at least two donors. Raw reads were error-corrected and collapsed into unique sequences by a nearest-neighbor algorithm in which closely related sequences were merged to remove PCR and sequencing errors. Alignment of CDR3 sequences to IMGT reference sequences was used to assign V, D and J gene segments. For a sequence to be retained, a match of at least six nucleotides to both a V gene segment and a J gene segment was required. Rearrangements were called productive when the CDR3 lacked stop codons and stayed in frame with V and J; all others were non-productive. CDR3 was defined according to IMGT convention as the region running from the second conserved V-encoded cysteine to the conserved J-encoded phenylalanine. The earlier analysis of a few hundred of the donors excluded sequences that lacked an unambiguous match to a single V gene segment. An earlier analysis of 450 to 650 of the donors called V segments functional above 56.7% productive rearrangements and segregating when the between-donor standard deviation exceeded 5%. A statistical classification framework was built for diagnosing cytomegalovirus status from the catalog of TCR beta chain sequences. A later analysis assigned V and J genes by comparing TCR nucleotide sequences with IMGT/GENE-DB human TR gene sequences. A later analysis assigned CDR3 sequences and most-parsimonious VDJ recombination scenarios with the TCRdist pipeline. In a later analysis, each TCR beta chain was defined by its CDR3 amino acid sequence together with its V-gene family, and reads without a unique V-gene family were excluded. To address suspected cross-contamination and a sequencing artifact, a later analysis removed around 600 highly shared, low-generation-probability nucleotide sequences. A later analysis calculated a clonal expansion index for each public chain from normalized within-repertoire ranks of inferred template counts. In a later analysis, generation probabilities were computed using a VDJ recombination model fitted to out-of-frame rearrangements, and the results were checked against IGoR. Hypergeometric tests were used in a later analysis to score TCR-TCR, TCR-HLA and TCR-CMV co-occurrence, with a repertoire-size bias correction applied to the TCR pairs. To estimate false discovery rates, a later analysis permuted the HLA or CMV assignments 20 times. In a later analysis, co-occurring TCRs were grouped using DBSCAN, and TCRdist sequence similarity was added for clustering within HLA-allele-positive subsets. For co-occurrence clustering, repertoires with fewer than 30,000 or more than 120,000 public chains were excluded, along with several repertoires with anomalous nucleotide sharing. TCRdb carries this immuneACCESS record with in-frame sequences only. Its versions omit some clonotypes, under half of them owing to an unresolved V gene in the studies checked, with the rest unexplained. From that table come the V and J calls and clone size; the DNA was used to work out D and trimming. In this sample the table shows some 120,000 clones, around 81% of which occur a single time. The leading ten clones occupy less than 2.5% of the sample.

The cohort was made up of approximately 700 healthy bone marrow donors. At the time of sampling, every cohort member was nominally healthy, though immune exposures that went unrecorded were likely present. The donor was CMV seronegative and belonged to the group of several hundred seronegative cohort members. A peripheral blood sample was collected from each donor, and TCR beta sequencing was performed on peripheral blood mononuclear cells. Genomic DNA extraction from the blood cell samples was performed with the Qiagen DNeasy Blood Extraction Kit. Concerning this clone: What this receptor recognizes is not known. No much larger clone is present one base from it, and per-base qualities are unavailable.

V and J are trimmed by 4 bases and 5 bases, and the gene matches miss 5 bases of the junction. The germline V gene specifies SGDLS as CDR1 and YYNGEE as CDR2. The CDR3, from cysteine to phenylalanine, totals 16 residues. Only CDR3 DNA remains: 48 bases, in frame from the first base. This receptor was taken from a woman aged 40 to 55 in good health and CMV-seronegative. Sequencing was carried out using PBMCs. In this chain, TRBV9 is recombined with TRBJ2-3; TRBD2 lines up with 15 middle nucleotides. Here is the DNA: TGTGCCAGCAGCAGGACTAGCGGGGGGGCCGTAGATACGCAGTATTTT. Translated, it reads CASSRTSGGAVDTQYF.